The 18 T cell receptor beta chains below come from one sample, sequenced in a study of response to subunit inactivated influenza vaccine. Using its own MiXCR run on the RT-PCR reads, TCRdb lists one record per CDR3 protein. The sample includes 650,000 to 700,000 distinct CDR3 sequences, 15% to 19% of them seen just once. The sequences come from PBMCs from blood, collected about 12 days after vaccination. The receptors here all came from a man aged 50 or older who received an inactivated influenza vaccine.

This chain links TRBV7-6 with TRBJ2-5; D not certain. The CDR3 loop spans 13 amino acids. Between the trimmed V and J ends, which lost 7 bases and 2 bases, there was a span of 11 bases. Germline values: CDR1 SGHVS, CDR2 FNYEAQ. For the CDR3, the DNA is TGTGCCAGCAATCACCAGTGGCAAGAGACCCAGTACTTC. Its protein is CASNHQWQETQYF. The variable domain in full, with the rest retrieved from reference TRBV7-6 and TRBJ2-5, is GAGVSQSPRYKVTKRGQDVALRCDPISGHVSLYWYRQALGQGPEFLTYFNYEAQQDKSGLPNDRFSAERPEGSISTLTIQRTEQRDSAMYRCASNHQWQETQYFGPGTRLLVL.

The chain links TRBV18 to TRBJ2-1, with D maybe TRBD1 (5 bases). The V end was cut by 3 bases, the J end by 6 bases, with 15 bases between. The germline CDR1 and CDR2 sequences are KGHSH and LQKENI. The CDR3 extends over 15 amino acids. The CDR3 DNA reads as TGTGCCAGCTCACCGATGCGTGGGGCCACCAATGAGCAGTTCTTC. This sequence encodes CASSPMRGATNEQFF.

The table lists this clonotype with many counts. The rearrangement uses TRBV12-3 or TRBV12-4 and TRBJ2-5, with a possible D match to TRBD1 (6 bases). The V and J ends lost 2 bases and 5 bases respectively, with 12 bases between them. The CDR3 sequence is 14 residues long. CDR3 region: CASSLRRQAETQYF. The CDR3 DNA follows: TGTGCCAGCAGTTTAAGAAGACAGGCCGAGACCCAGTACTTC.

This clonotype was counted only a few times. The chain joins TRBV7-9 to TRBJ2-1; tentatively, D is TRBD2 (6 bases). This CDR3 contains 12 residues. Per germline, CDR1 SEHNR and CDR2 FQNEAQ (reference sequence). V dropped 7 bases and J dropped 8 bases, with 12 bases sitting between them. CDR3 in amino acids: CASTVGGHEQFF. The DNA of the CDR3 is TGTGCCAGCACCGTGGGGGGACATGAGCAGTTCTTC.

This clonotype was recorded a few times. The chain recombines TRBV30 with TRBJ2-1; the match to TRBD2 covers 8 bases. Germline CDR1 GTSNPN, CDR2 SVGIG (reference sequence). J gave up 4 bases and V 2 bases, and 10 bases lay outside the gene matches. The CDR3 is 16 amino acids. The CDR3 here is CAWSTGRATLYNEQFF. CDR3 coding DNA: TGTGCCTGGAGTACCGGGAGGGCCACATTATACAATGAGCAGTTCTTC.

This chain connects TRBV20-1 to TRBJ2-7; a weak D match, TRBD2 (6 bases). Germline assignment: CDR1 DFQATT and CDR2 SNEGSKA (reference sequence). The CDR3 is 13 residues long. V lost 6 bases and J lost 0, with 12 bases in between. The CDR3 bases are TGCAGTGCAGCGGGTCCAAGCTCCTACGAGCAGTACTTC. Translation: CSAAGPSSYEQYF.

This clonotype was observed a few times. The J gene is TRBJ2-4, the V gene TRBV6-5, with D maybe TRBD1 (5 bases). The length of the CDR3 is 14 residues. Germline assignment: CDR1 MNHEY and CDR2 SVGAGI. Trimming pared 2 bases from V and 4 bases from J, leaving 9 bases between. The CDR3 DNA follows: TGTGCCAGCAGTTACGACAGACGAAAAAACATTCAGTACTTC. It is translated as CASSYDRRKNIQYF.

This clonotype came up a few times. The chain employs TRBV12-3 or TRBV12-4 and TRBJ2-1, with TRBD2 matching over 8 bases. The CDR3 is made up of 15 amino acids. With 3 bases clipped from V and 5 bases from J, the junction kept 6 bases outside the gene matches. This chain's CDR3 is CASSFSGGLHNEQFF. The CDR3 DNA is TGTGCCAGCAGTTTCTCGGGGGGGCTCCACAATGAGCAGTTCTTC.

The chain carries TRBV24-1 and TRBJ2-7; possible D gene TRBD1, 5 bases. Trimming took 3 bases from V and 0 from J, leaving 11 bases between them. Germline values: CDR1 KGHDR, CDR2 SFDVKD. This CDR3 region has 15 residues. CDR3 sequence (DNA): TGTGCCACCAGTGATACATCAGGGCGCTCCTACGAGCAGTACTTC. Its protein product is CATSDTSGRSYEQYF.

The sample holds many counts of this clonotype. The rearrangement links TRBV12-3 or TRBV12-4 to TRBJ2-4; 7 bases are a match to TRBD2. The CDR3 is 15 residues long. Unmatched junction bases numbered 5, after V lost 5 bases and J lost 1 base. The CDR3: CASSLDGRAKNIQYF. The CDR3 DNA follows: TGTGCCAGCAGTCTGGACGGGAGGGCCAAAAACATTCAGTACTTC.

This clonotype was counted many times. The chain employs TRBV11-2 and TRBJ2-3; TRBD1 might be the D (6 bases). This CDR3 has 14 residues. The V end was cut by 3 bases, the J end by 1 base, with 8 bases between. Germline V gene lookup returns CDR1 SGHAT and CDR2 FQNNGV. CDR3 DNA sequence: TGTGCCAGCAGCTTCCGGACAGGCACAGATACGCAGTATTTT. Translating gives CASSFRTGTDTQYF.

The J gene is TRBJ1-5, the V gene TRBV20-1; 10 bases map to TRBD1. The V gene end was trimmed by 6 bases and the J gene end by 3 bases; junction bases not matched to a gene: 8. Germline-derived CDR1 and CDR2 are DFQATT and SNEGSKA (reference sequence). CDR3 length equals 15 residues. The CDR3 DNA sequence: TGCAGTGCCTTAAAGACAGGGGGCTACAATCAGCCCCAGCATTTT. Its protein product is CSALKTGGYNQPQHF.

The rearrangement joins TRBV10-3 to TRBJ2-5; D gene uncertain. The CDR3 contains 15 residues. With 3 bases removed from V and 0 bases from J, the gap between germline ends came to 11 bases. Germline CDR1 and CDR2: ENHRY and SYGVKD. The CDR3 reads CAISERTWYQETQYF. Here the CDR3 DNA reads TGTGCCATCAGTGAACGCACCTGGTACCAAGAGACCCAGTACTTC.

Only a few counts were recorded for this clonotype. The chain links TRBV4-3 to TRBJ1-4; D uncertain. V was pared by 0 bases and J by 4 bases, with 6 bases between. Germline V lookup: CDR1 LGHNA, CDR2 YSLEER. The CDR3 spans 14 residues. CDR3 sequence reads: CASSQDAGNEKLFF. As DNA, the CDR3 is TGCGCCAGCAGCCAAGACGCGGGTAATGAAAAACTGTTTTTT.

The CDR3 DNA is TGTGCCAGCAGCGCCGGGGCCCGAGACGGCTACACCTTC. Translation gives CASSAGARDGYTF. The rearrangement joins TRBV7-2 to TRBJ1-2; the D gene is possibly TRBD1 (5 bases). The V and J ends lost 5 bases and 8 bases respectively, with 15 bases between them. The germline gives CDR1 SGHTA, CDR2 FQGNSA. This CDR3 region has 13 residues. Filled out from reference TRBV7-2 and TRBJ1-2, the complete variable domain reads GAGVSQSPSNKVTEKGKDVELRCDPISGHTALYWYRQSLGQGLEFLIYFQGNSAPDKSGLPSDRFSAERTGGSVSTLTIQRTQQEDSAVYLCASSAGARDGYTFGSGTRLTVV.

This clonotype was detected only a few times. DNA for the CDR3: TGTGCCAGCAGCCACCTAATAGCTTCCGGGGCCAACGTCCTGACTTTC. It encodes CASSHLIASGANVLTF. V is TRBV6-1 and J is TRBJ2-6; D not certain. Germline V lookup: CDR1 MNHNS, CDR2 SASEGT. V gave up 6 bases and J gave up 4 bases, with 16 bases separating them. The CDR3 contains 16 residues.

With respect to this clonotype: The junction shows a germline mismatch at one end, possibly a read error. As DNA, the CDR3 is TGTGCCAGCAGTTACAGGATGGAGACCAAGTACTTC. This sequence encodes CASSYRMETKYF. The genes are TRBV28 and TRBJ2-5, with a weak D call TRBD1 (5 bases). Germline V gene sequence: CDR1 MDHEN, CDR2 SYDVKM. The CDR3 runs 12 residues.

The chain combines TRBV12-3 or TRBV12-4 with TRBJ2-3; the D is unclear. This CDR3 is built from 15 residues. V dropped 6 bases and J dropped 0 bases, with 13 bases sitting between them. CDR3 region: CASSRTLRSTDTQYF. For the CDR3, the DNA is TGTGCCAGCAGCAGGACCCTTCGGAGCACAGATACGCAGTATTTT.